Presented here are 20 T cell receptor beta chains from one specimen sequenced in a study of T-cell memory formation after mild COVID-19. TCRdb reanalysed the 5' RACE reads using MiXCR and keeps one entry per CDR3 protein. The table has 120,000 to 150,000 distinct CDR3 sequences, roughly a fifth seen once; the top ten hold around 2%. The sequencing sample was made of PBMCs or a T cell subset sorted from them (not recorded which). Source of these receptors: an adult woman who had mild COVID-19 (a few samples of this study predate the infection). Cell type and time point are not known.

This clonotype was detected a few times. This chain connects TRBV20-1 to TRBJ2-5, with 13 bases aligning to TRBD2. Trimming cost V 6 bases and J 7 bases; bases outside gene matches: 5. CDR3 length equals 13 residues. The V gene's germline CDR1 is DFQATT and CDR2 SNEGSKA (reference sequence). The CDR3 region has the DNA TGCAGTGCCTGGACTAGCGGGAGACCGACCCAGTACTTC. As protein: CSAWTSGRPTQYF.

This chain connects TRBV5-5 to TRBJ2-3, with D perhaps TRBD1 or TRBD2 (5 bases each). The ends were cut back, 0 bases at V and 8 bases at J, with 22 bases in the middle. This CDR3 region has 17 residues. From germline, CDR1 is SGHKS and CDR2 YYEKEE (reference sequence). The CDR3 sequence: CASSLGFGGWDQGTQYF. The CDR3 region has the DNA TGTGCCAGCAGCTTGGGCTTCGGAGGTTGGGATCAGGGTACGCAGTATTTT.

The chain is built from TRBV7-9 and TRBJ1-2, with TRBD1 as a possible D gene (5 bases). The germline gives CDR1 SEHNR, CDR2 FQNEAQ (reference sequence). This CDR3 has 17 amino acids. The V gene lost 5 bases and the J gene lost 0 bases, with 19 bases spanning the gap. CDR3 coding DNA: TGTGCCAGCAGCCCCGAACTCGGCAGGGCCACTAACTATGGCTACACCTTC. Protein sequence: CASSPELGRATNYGYTF.

This clonotype was counted between two and nine times. V is TRBV12-3 or TRBV12-4 and J is TRBJ2-7; D not certain. The CDR3 is made up of 13 amino acids. The germline V and J ends were trimmed by 3 bases and 2 bases, with 8 bases remaining between them. Here the CDR3 reads CASSFNSAYEQYF. In DNA form, the CDR3 reads TGTGCCAGCAGTTTTAACAGTGCCTACGAGCAGTACTTC.

This clonotype was seen only a few times. The rearrangement links TRBV30 to TRBJ1-5; D gene unclear. CDR3 length: 11 amino acids. From germline, CDR1 is GTSNPN and CDR2 SVGIG (reference sequence). V gave up 0 bases and J gave up 4 bases, with 1 base separating them. CDR3 nucleotide sequence: TGTGCCTGGAGTGTGAATCAGCCCCAGCATTTT. It is translated as CAWSVNQPQHF.

The rearrangement links TRBV12-3 or TRBV12-4 to TRBJ2-5; no definite D call. The germline V and J ends were trimmed by 5 bases and 5 bases, with 9 bases remaining between them. The CDR3 covers 12 residues. CDR3 loop: CASSDPGETQYF. CDR3 bases: TGTGCCAGCAGTGATCCCGGGGAGACCCAGTACTTC.

There are a few counts of this clonotype. The V and J genes are TRBV9 and TRBJ2-1, with D possibly matching TRBD2 (5 bases). V was cut by 4 bases and J by 0 bases, with 11 bases left in between. The V gene's germline CDR1 is SGDLS and CDR2 YYNGEE. CDR3 length: 15 residues. The CDR3 DNA is TGTGCCAGCAGCTCCCGTCGGGACTCCTACAATGAGCAGTTCTTC. Its protein product is CASSSRRDSYNEQFF.

This clonotype was seen many times. This chain connects TRBV7-9 to TRBJ2-1; D may be TRBD2 (6 bases). The CDR3 loop spans 14 amino acids. Germline V CDR1 and CDR2: SEHNR, FQNEAQ (reference sequence). Trimming took off 2 bases at V and 3 bases at J, with 8 bases between the two ends. CDR3 region: CASSLMGGYNEQFF. For the CDR3, the DNA is TGTGCCAGCAGCTTAATGGGAGGCTACAATGAGCAGTTCTTC. The full variable domain, its missing parts supplied by reference TRBV7-9 and TRBJ2-1, is DTGVSQNPRHKITKRGQNVTFRCDPISEHNRLYWYRQTLGQGPEFLTYFQNEAQLEKSRLLSDRFSAERPKGSFSTLEIQRTEQGDSAMYLCASSLMGGYNEQFFGPGTRLTVL.

The rearrangement uses TRBV7-2 and TRBJ2-3, with unresolved D. CDR1 is SGHTA and CDR2 is FQGNSA in the germline V gene. The ends were cut back, 1 base at V and 2 bases at J, with 10 bases in the middle. The CDR3 is 15 amino acids. In nucleotides, the CDR3 is TGTGCCAGCAGCTTAGTGGCCCACAACACAGATACGCAGTATTTT. It codes for CASSLVAHNTDTQYF.

The gene calls are TRBV5-1 and TRBJ2-2, with 9 bases lining up with TRBD1. This CDR3 contains 14 residues. The junction had 3 bases not matched to a gene; V was cut back by 4 bases and J by 5 bases. The germline CDR1 and CDR2 sequences are SGHRS and YFSETQ. CDR3 coding DNA: TGCGCCAGCAGCCCCGGGACAGGGACCGGGGAGCTGTTTTTT. As protein: CASSPGTGTGELFF.

This clonotype was picked up many times. The DNA of the CDR3 is TGTGCCAGCAGCCCGGGACTAGCGGGAGGGCAGGGTGAGCAGTTCTTC. Its protein product is CASSPGLAGGQGEQFF. This chain uses TRBV5-6 with TRBJ2-1, with 16 bases identical to TRBD2. The germline V gene has CDR1 SGHDT and CDR2 YYEEEE. The CDR3 is made up of 16 amino acids. Unmatched junction bases numbered 7, after V lost 4 bases and J lost 9 bases.

The gene calls are TRBV20-1 and TRBJ2-7; D is undetermined. V dropped 0 bases and J dropped 6 bases, with 15 bases sitting between them. The CDR3 totals 14 residues. Germline-derived CDR1 and CDR2 are DFQATT and SNEGSKA (reference sequence). CDR3 sequence: CSARDRSSWGEQYF. The CDR3 coding sequence is TGCAGTGCTAGAGATAGGAGTAGCTGGGGCGAGCAGTACTTC.

The rearrangement uses TRBV7-9 and TRBJ1-1, with D perhaps TRBD1 (6 bases). Between the trimmed V and J ends, which lost 5 bases and 3 bases, there was a span of 16 bases. This CDR3 is built from 15 residues. Germline V lookup: CDR1 SEHNR, CDR2 FQNEAQ (reference sequence). The CDR3 spells CASSPSQGPYTEAFF. In nucleotides, the CDR3 is TGTGCCAGCAGCCCCTCACAGGGACCCTACACTGAAGCTTTCTTT. Filled out from reference TRBV7-9 and TRBJ1-1, the complete variable domain reads DTGVSQNPRHKITKRGQNVTFRCDPISEHNRLYWYRQTLGQGPEFLTYFQNEAQLEKSRLLSDRFSAERPKGSFSTLEIQRTEQGDSAMYLCASSPSQGPYTEAFFGQGTRLTVV.

This clonotype was counted a few times. V is TRBV7-9 and J is TRBJ1-1; D not certain. Trimming pared 0 bases from V and 6 bases from J, leaving 5 bases between. Germline CDR1 and CDR2: SEHNR and FQNEAQ (reference sequence). CDR3 length: 12 residues. This CDR3 is CASSLAGPEAFF. The DNA of the CDR3 is TGTGCCAGCAGCTTAGCCGGCCCTGAAGCTTTCTTT.

At least ten counts were recorded for this clonotype. V and J are TRBV12-3 or TRBV12-4 and TRBJ2-1; 9 nucleotides line up with TRBD2. The CDR3 has 15 residues. V lost 7 bases and J lost 6; bases outside the gene matches: 10. The CDR3 region is CASMAGLASSNEQFF. In DNA, the CDR3 is TGTGCCAGCATGGCGGGACTAGCTTCGAGCAATGAGCAGTTCTTC.

This clonotype was recorded a few times. V and J are TRBV20-1 and TRBJ1-5, with TRBD1 as a possible D gene (6 bases). The CDR3 extends over 15 amino acids. From germline, CDR1 is DFQATT and CDR2 SNEGSKA (reference sequence). V lost 0 bases, J lost 2 bases, and 11 bases lay in between. DNA of the CDR3: TGCAGTGCTAGAGACCACAGGGTTGGCAATCAGCCCCAGCATTTT. As protein: CSARDHRVGNQPQHF.

This clonotype turned up a few times. The chain uses TRBV7-3 and TRBJ2-1; D call uncertain. Trimming left V 5 bases short and J 10 bases short, with 15 bases between. Germline V gene sequence: CDR1 SGHTA, CDR2 FQGTGA. There are 13 residues in the CDR3. The CDR3 DNA sequence: TGTGCCAGCAGCCCCCCAGGCGGAAGAGAGCAGTTCTTC. This translates into CASSPPGGREQFF.

This chain joins TRBV5-1 and TRBJ2-3; TRBD2 might be the D (5 bases). V lost 0 bases to trimming and J lost 4 bases, with 6 bases between them. CDR3 length equals 13 residues. Germline loops: CDR1 SGHRS, CDR2 YFSETQ. CDR3 protein: CASSLEAADTQYF. The CDR3 coding sequence is TGCGCCAGCAGCTTGGAAGCGGCAGATACGCAGTATTTT.

J is TRBJ1-2 and V is TRBV7-3; 9 nucleotides agree with TRBD1. Germline V gene sequence: CDR1 SGHTA, CDR2 FQGTGA. V shed 2 bases and J 7 bases; nucleotides not matched to a gene: 2. CDR3 size: 13 residues. Here the CDR3 reads CASSLGTGSGYTF. The CDR3 DNA is TGTGCCAGCAGCTTAGGGACAGGGAGTGGCTACACCTTC.

This clonotype has just a few counts. The chain is built from TRBV6-1 and TRBJ2-3, with 10 bases matching TRBD2. V lost 6 bases and J lost 2; bases outside the gene matches: 17. The CDR3 runs 19 residues. Germline CDR1 reads MNHNS; CDR2 reads SASEGT. The CDR3: CASSKGVGLAGVSTDTQYF. DNA for the CDR3: TGTGCCAGCAGCAAAGGGGTGGGGCTAGCGGGAGTATCCACAGATACGCAGTATTTT.